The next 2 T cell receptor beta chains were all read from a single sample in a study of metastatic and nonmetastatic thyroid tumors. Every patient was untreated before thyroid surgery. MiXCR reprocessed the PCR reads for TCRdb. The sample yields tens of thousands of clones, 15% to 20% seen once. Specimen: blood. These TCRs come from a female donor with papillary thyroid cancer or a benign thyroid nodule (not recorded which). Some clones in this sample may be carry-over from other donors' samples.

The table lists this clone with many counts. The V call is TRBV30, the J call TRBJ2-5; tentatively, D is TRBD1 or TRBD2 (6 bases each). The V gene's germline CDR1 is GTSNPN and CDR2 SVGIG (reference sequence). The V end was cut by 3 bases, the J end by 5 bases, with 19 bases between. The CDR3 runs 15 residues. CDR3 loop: CAWRSSSGAGETQYF. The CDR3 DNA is TGTGCCTGGAGGTCCAGTTCGGGGGCGGGGGAGACCCAGTACTTC.

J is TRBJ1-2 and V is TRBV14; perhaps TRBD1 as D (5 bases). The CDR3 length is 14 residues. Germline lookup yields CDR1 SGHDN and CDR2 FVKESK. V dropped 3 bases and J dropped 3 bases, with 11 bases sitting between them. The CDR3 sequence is CASSQDTPDYGYTF. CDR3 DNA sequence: TGTGCCAGCAGCCAGGACACCCCTGACTATGGCTACACCTTC.